This TCR beta chain was sequenced in a study of shared clonotypes between healthy human individuals. Findings of the study overall: Rarefaction showed that sequencing of sorted subsets was incomplete (despite large depth).

V dropped 5 bases and J dropped 2; count of bases not matched to a gene: 3. This CDR3 contains 15 residues. Per germline, CDR1 LNHDA and CDR2 SQIVND (reference sequence). In its sample, this clone was seen many times. The antigen remains undetermined. The data were produced by immunoSEQ multiplex PCR, yet TCRdb's version contains in-frame clones alone and is incomplete. The sample consists of approximately 640,000 clones, roughly 70% of them appearing once. The TCR comes from a woman aged 25 to 39 in good health. Sequences were obtained from memory CD4+ T cells sorted from blood. Subset specified: CD45RA-negative fraction. This chain joins TRBV19 and TRBJ2-1; 10 bases are a match to TRBD2. The CDR3 nucleotides read TGTGCCAGTAGTTCGCTAGCGGGGGCCTACAATGAGCAGTTCTTC. It specifies CASSSLAGAYNEQFF.